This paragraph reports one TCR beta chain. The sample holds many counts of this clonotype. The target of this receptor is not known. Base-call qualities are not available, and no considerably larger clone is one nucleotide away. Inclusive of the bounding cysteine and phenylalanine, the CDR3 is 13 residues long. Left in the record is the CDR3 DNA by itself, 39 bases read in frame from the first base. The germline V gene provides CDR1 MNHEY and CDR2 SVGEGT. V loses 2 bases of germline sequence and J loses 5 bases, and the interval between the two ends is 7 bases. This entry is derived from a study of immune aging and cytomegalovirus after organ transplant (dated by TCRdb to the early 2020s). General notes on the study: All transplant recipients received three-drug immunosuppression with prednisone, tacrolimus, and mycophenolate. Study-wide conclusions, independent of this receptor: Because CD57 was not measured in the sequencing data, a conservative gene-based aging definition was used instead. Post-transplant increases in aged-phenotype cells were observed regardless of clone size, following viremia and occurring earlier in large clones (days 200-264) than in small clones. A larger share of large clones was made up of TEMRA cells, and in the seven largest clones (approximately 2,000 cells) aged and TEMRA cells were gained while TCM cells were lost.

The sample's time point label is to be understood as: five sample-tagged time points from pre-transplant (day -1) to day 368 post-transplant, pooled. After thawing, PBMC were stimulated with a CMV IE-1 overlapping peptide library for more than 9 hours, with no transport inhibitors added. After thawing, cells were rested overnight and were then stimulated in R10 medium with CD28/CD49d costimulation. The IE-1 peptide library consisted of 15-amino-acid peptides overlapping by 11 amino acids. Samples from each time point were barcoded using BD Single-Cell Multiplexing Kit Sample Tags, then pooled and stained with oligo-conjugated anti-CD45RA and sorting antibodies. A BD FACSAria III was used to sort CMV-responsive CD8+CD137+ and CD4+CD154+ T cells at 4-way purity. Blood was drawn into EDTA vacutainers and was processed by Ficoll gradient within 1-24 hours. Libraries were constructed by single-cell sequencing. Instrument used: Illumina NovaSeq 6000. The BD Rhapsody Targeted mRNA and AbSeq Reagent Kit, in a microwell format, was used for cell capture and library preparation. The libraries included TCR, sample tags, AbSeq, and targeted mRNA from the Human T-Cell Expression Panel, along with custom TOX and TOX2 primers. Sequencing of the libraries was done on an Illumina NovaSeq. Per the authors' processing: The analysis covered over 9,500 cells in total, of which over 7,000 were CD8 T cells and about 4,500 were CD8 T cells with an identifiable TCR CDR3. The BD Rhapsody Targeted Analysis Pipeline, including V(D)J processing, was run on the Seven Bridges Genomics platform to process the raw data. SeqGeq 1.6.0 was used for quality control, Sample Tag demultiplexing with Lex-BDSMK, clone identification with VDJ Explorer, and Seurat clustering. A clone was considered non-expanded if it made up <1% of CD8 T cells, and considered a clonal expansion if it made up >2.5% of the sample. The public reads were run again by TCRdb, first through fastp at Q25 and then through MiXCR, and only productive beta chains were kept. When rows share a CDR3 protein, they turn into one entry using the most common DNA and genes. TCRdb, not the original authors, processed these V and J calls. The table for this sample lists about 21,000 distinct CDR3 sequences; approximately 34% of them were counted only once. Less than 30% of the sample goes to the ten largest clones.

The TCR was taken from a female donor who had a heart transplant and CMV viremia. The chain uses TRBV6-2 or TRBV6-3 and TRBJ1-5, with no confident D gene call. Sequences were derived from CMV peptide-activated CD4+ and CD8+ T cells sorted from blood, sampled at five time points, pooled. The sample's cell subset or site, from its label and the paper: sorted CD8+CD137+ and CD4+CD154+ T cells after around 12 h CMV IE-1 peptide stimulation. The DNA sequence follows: TGTGCCAGCAGTTACGTGGGCCATCAGCCCCAGCATTTT. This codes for CASSYVGHQPQHF.